The clone carrying this T cell receptor beta chain was recorded once. Its antigen is unidentified. Next came a second PCR, run for 7 to 11 cycles, which used a sample-barcoded 5' primer along with a J-beta primer mix. Each cDNA molecule carried a tag from a template-switch adaptor that contained 12 random nucleotides. TCRdb re-called the 5' RACE reads through MiXCR, storing one row per CDR3 protein. The table lists about 640,000 distinct CDR3 sequences, roughly 50% of them singletons. This specimen comes from a study of blood T cells in healthy people across ages. Total RNA amounts of at least 5.5 micrograms were extracted per sample. Whole-study findings and limits: Both higher diversity and more naive CD4+ cells marked long-lived donors when set against aged donors.

Sequenced input: blood. The TCR was taken from a man between 60 and 75 years old in good health.

The CDR3 loop reads CASSVAPGTSYNEQFF. CDR3 nucleotide sequence: TGTGCCAGCAGCGTAGCCCCGGGGACCTCCTACAATGAGCAGTTCTTC. The chain links TRBV9 to TRBJ2-1; D may be TRBD1 or TRBD2 (5 bases each). The CDR3 is 16 amino acids. Germline-derived CDR1 and CDR2 are SGDLS and YYNGEE. V shed 0 bases and J shed 0 bases, with 10 bases lying between them.